The TCR beta chain described here comes from a study of T cells in Graves' hyperthyroidism and ophthalmopathy. This clonotype was seen only a few times. Its target is not known. The length of the CDR3 is 15 residues. V shed 4 bases and J 5 bases; nucleotides not matched to a gene: 8. Per the germline V gene, CDR1 is SGHRS and CDR2 is YFSETQ. Study-wide findings and caveats: Researchers report that a 13 V-J model separated ophthalmopathy from stable hyperthyroidism.

TCR beta CDR3 sequences were amplified from RNA transcripts. HTBI primers were used for first-round RT-PCR of the TCR CDR3. TCRdb re-derived calls from the multiplex PCR reads in MiXCR, one entry per CDR3 protein. The sample lists 300,000 to 400,000 distinct CDR3 sequences; approximately 15% were seen once. This clonotype originated in a woman aged 55 to 70 with Graves' hyperthyroidism. The rearrangement joins TRBV5-1 to TRBJ2-7, with 11 positions matching TRBD1. The sequencing input was blood. This chain's CDR3 is CASSPGQGGIHEQYF. CDR3 DNA sequence: TGCGCCAGCAGCCCGGGACAGGGGGGAATCCACGAGCAGTACTTC. Based on the CDR3 plus reference TRBV5-1 and TRBJ2-7, the full variable domain is KAGVTQTPRYLIKTRGQQVTLSCSPISGHRSVSWYQQTPGQGLQFLFEYFSETQRNKGNFPGRFSGRQFSNSRSEMNVSTLELGDSALYLCASSPGQGGIHEQYFGPGTRLTVT.